Presented here are 26 T cell receptor beta chains from one specimen sequenced in a study of control samples from healthy donors and cancer patients. The data were produced by immunoSEQ multiplex PCR, yet TCRdb's version contains in-frame clones alone and is incomplete. The table lists about 86,000 clones, approximately 93% of them singletons. The sequenced material came from blood. The receptors derive from a woman under 40 in good health.

V usage is TRBV3-1 (or the pseudogene TRBV3-2) and J usage is TRBJ2-5, with 12 bases fitting TRBD2. Looked up from germline, CDR1 is LGHDT and CDR2 is YNNKEL (reference sequence). With 5 bases clipped from V and 2 bases from J, the junction kept 6 bases outside the gene matches. This CDR3 is built from 16 residues. The CDR3 bases are TGTGCCAGCAGCGAAGGACTAGCGGGGATACAAGAGACCCAGTACTTC. This translates into CASSEGLAGIQETQYF.

This chain links TRBV30 with TRBJ1-1; TRBD1 might be the D (5 bases). The CDR3 runs 11 residues. Germline V gene data show CDR1 as GTSNPN and CDR2 as SVGIG (reference sequence). V was pared by 4 bases and J by 12 bases, with 15 bases between. CDR3 residues: CAWNWGGITFF. As DNA, the CDR3 is TGTGCCTGGAATTGGGGGGGGATAACTTTCTTT.

The chain uses TRBV6-5 and TRBJ2-7; the match to TRBD2 covers 8 bases. Germline V gives CDR1 MNHEY, CDR2 SVGAGI. V lost 4 bases, J lost 3 bases, and 8 bases stayed unmatched. The CDR3 extends over 15 amino acids. In DNA, the CDR3 is TGTGCCAGCAGTTTCAAAGCGGGAGCGCACTACGAGCAGTACTTC. This encodes CASSFKAGAHYEQYF.

The chain joins TRBV30 to TRBJ1-6; no reliable D call. Germline CDR1 GTSNPN, CDR2 SVGIG (reference sequence). CDR3 length: 13 amino acids. V gave up 0 bases and J gave up 7 bases, with 7 bases separating them. CDR3 loop: CAWSVLENSPLHF. CDR3 in DNA: TGTGCCTGGAGTGTATTGGAGAATTCACCCCTCCACTTT.

The chain employs TRBV10-3 and TRBJ2-7, with a possible D match to TRBD2 (5 bases). The CDR3 runs 14 residues. CDR1 ENHRY and CDR2 SYGVKD come from the germline V gene. The V gene lost 6 bases and the J gene lost 3 bases, with 15 bases spanning the gap. The CDR3 nucleotides are TGTGCCATCAGCGACCGTGAGGGTTACTACGAGCAGTACTTC. Translating it yields CAISDREGYYEQYF.

This chain joins TRBV7-8 and TRBJ2-7; 7 positions match TRBD2. Trimming removed 3 bases from V and 5 bases from J; junction bases left unmatched: 7. The length of the CDR3 is 14 residues. The V gene's germline CDR1 is SGHVS and CDR2 FQNEAQ. The DNA of the CDR3 is TGTGCCAGCAGCTTTCTAGTAGCGGGCCACGAGCAGTACTTC. Its translation: CASSFLVAGHEQYF. The full variable domain, completed using reference TRBV7-8 and TRBJ2-7, is GAGVSQSPRYKVAKRGQDVALRCDPISGHVSLFWYQQALGQGPEFLTYFQNEAQLDKSGLPSDRFFAERPEGSVSTLKIQRTQQEDSAVYLCASSFLVAGHEQYFGPGTRLTVT.

This clone showed up many times. The sample carries other DNA sequences with the same CDR3. The V call is TRBV7-6, the J call TRBJ2-1; D possibly corresponds to TRBD2 (6 bases). The CDR3 loop spans 13 amino acids. V was pared by 8 bases and J by 1 base, with 9 bases between. In germline, CDR1 is SGHVS, CDR2 FNYEAQ. The CDR3 DNA reads as TGTGCCAGCGGGAGGTCGTCCTACAATGAGCAGTTCTTC. Translation: CASGRSSYNEQFF.

The rearrangement uses TRBV19 and TRBJ2-7, with no clear D. Trimming removed 5 bases at V and 2 bases at J, with 19 bases between. Germline-derived CDR1 and CDR2 are LNHDA and SQIVND (reference sequence). This CDR3 region has 16 residues. The CDR3 DNA sequence: TGTGCCAGTAGTTCCCTTGTCACCCTTCAGGCCTACGAGCAGTACTTC. Translation: CASSSLVTLQAYEQYF.

This chain connects TRBV28 to TRBJ1-1; D possibly corresponds to TRBD1 (6 bases). Per germline, CDR1 MDHEN and CDR2 SYDVKM. The CDR3 has 15 amino acids. The V gene lost 4 bases and the J gene lost 1 base, with 13 bases spanning the gap. The CDR3 DNA reads as TGTGCCAGCAGTTCACCCGGGACACAGAACACTGAAGCTTTCTTT. This encodes CASSSPGTQNTEAFF.

V and J are TRBV19 and TRBJ2-3; 9 bases fit TRBD1. The germline CDR1 and CDR2 sequences are LNHDA and SQIVND (reference sequence). V dropped 3 bases and J dropped 3; count of bases not matched to a gene: 7. The CDR3 spans 16 residues. CDR3 sequence (DNA): TGTGCCAGTAGTATCTCCCCGGGACAGGGAACAGATACGCAGTATTTT. Encoded protein: CASSISPGQGTDTQYF.

The rearrangement uses TRBV10-3 and TRBJ1-5; D might be TRBD1 (5 bases). The length of the CDR3 is 14 residues. The V and J ends lost 2 bases and 2 bases respectively, with 7 bases between them. Germline lookup yields CDR1 ENHRY and CDR2 SYGVKD. The CDR3 sequence: CAISEGDRNQPQHF. The CDR3 region has the DNA TGTGCCATCAGTGAGGGGGACCGCAATCAGCCCCAGCATTTT.

The V and J genes are TRBV20-1 and TRBJ1-2, with a tentative D call TRBD1 (5 bases). Germline V CDR1 and CDR2: DFQATT, SNEGSKA (reference sequence). The CDR3 runs 11 residues. Deletions cut 4 bases from V and 8 bases from J, with 11 bases between. The CDR3 loop is CSATTVGGYTF. For the CDR3, the DNA is TGCAGTGCTACGACAGTAGGCGGCTACACCTTC.

This clone was counted once. The chain combines TRBV4-1 with TRBJ2-7, with TRBD1 identical over 9 bases. Germline CDR1 MGHRA, CDR2 YSYEKL. With 3 bases clipped from V and 0 bases from J, the junction kept 0 bases outside the gene matches. The CDR3 runs 14 residues. Written as DNA, the CDR3 is TGCGCCAGCAGCCAGGACAGGGGCTCCTACGAGCAGTACTTC. Its protein product is CASSQDRGSYEQYF.

The V call is TRBV2, the J call TRBJ1-2; tentatively, D is TRBD1 (5 bases). Germline-derived CDR1 and CDR2 are SNHLY and FYNNEI. The CDR3 runs 15 residues. Trimming took 4 bases from V and 4 from J, leaving 16 bases between them. The CDR3 DNA sequence: TGTGCCAGCAGTGTGGATCGTCAGGGATCCTATGGCTACACCTTC. It is translated as CASSVDRQGSYGYTF.

This clone occurred once. The genes are TRBV11-3 and TRBJ2-7; no firm D call. Germline-derived CDR1 and CDR2 are SGHNT and YENEEA. Trimming took 1 base from V and 7 from J, leaving 8 bases between them. The CDR3 has 12 residues. Written as DNA, the CDR3 is TGTGCCAGCAGCTTAGGAAGCCGAGAGCAGTACTTC. Its protein is CASSLGSREQYF.

Comments on this clone: Other DNA variants within this sample encode the same CDR3. This chain uses TRBV3-1 (or the pseudogene TRBV3-2) with TRBJ1-1, with D unclear. CDR3 length: 14 residues. Deletions cut 1 base from V and 2 bases from J, with 8 bases between. Germline assignment: CDR1 LGHDT and CDR2 YNNKEL (reference sequence). CDR3 nucleotide sequence: TGTGCCAGCAGCCAAGGAACAGTAAACACTGAAGCTTTCTTT. Translating gives CASSQGTVNTEAFF.

The chain employs TRBV28 and TRBJ1-1; D not certain. Germline values: CDR1 MDHEN, CDR2 SYDVKM. The V gene lost 3 bases and the J gene lost 0 bases, with 20 bases spanning the gap. The CDR3 consists of 18 residues. The CDR3 DNA reads TGTGCCAGCAGTTTCTCCTGGCGGGGAGTTACAATGAACACTGAAGCTTTCTTT. This gives the protein CASSFSWRGVTMNTEAFF.

The V gene is TRBV14, the J gene TRBJ1-6; no reliable D call. The CDR3 has 13 residues. Trimming shortened V by 1 base and J by 8 bases, and 6 bases separated the two germline ends. Germline assignment: CDR1 SGHDN and CDR2 FVKESK. DNA of the CDR3: TGTGCCAGCAGCCAAGGGGCTTATTCACCCCTCCACTTT. Translated, it gives CASSQGAYSPLHF.

The J gene is TRBJ1-1, the V gene TRBV30; TRBD1 matches at 8 bases. Germline assignment: CDR1 GTSNPN and CDR2 SVGIG (reference sequence). The trim removed 8 bases at V and 2 bases at J, leaving 22 bases unmatched. The CDR3 consists of 18 residues. The CDR3 region is CAQDPAGGILIPNTEAFF. The CDR3 DNA follows: TGTGCCCAAGATCCGGCAGGGGGCATCTTAATTCCAAACACTGAAGCTTTCTTT.

This rearrangement joins TRBV7-2 to TRBJ1-5, with unresolved D. Between the trimmed V and J ends, which lost 1 base and 2 bases, there was a span of 9 bases. The CDR3 is 15 residues long. Germline CDR1 SGHTA, CDR2 FQGNSA. DNA for the CDR3: TGTGCCAGCAGCTTAGTCCGCGGGGGCAATCAGCCCCAGCATTTT. Protein: CASSLVRGGNQPQHF.

This clone has a single count. CDR3 nucleotides: TGTGCCAGCAGCTTAGGGTGGTCCGGAACCGGGGAGCTGTTTTTT. Its protein is CASSLGWSGTGELFF. This rearrangement joins TRBV11-3 to TRBJ2-2; D unresolved. Trimming left V 1 base short and J 5 bases short, with 11 bases between. The CDR3 has 15 residues. Germline V gene data show CDR1 as SGHNT and CDR2 as YENEEA.

This sequence joins TRBV12-5 and TRBJ2-1; TRBD1 matches at 8 bases. The CDR3 is 16 residues long. The junction had 13 bases not matched to a gene; V was cut back by 4 bases and J by 8 bases. Germline CDR1 reads LGHNT; CDR2 reads FRNRAP. The CDR3 is CASGSGPGQDPYEQFF. The CDR3 DNA reads as TGTGCTAGTGGTTCGGGACCGGGACAGGACCCCTATGAGCAGTTCTTC.

The gene calls are TRBV12-5 and TRBJ1-1, with unresolved D. V lost 7 bases and J lost 1, with 10 bases in between. Germline V lookup: CDR1 LGHNT, CDR2 FRNRAP. The CDR3 is made up of 13 amino acids. For the CDR3, the DNA is TGTGCTAGTGACCCCGACAAGAACACTGAAGCTTTCTTT. This translates into CASDPDKNTEAFF.

This clone was observed a single time. The genes are TRBV6-4 and TRBJ2-1, with TRBD2 identical over 7 bases. With V trimmed by 4 bases and J by 8 bases, 11 bases remained unmatched. The germline V gene has CDR1 MRHNA and CDR2 SNTAGT. CDR3 size: 15 residues. The CDR3 here is CASSAKTSPSDEQFF. The CDR3 DNA is TGTGCCAGCAGTGCGAAGACTAGCCCAAGCGATGAGCAGTTCTTC.

The chain couples TRBV5-6 to TRBJ1-6; perhaps TRBD1 as D (5 bases). Germline CDR1 reads SGHDT; CDR2 reads YYEEEE. CDR3 length: 12 residues. Trimming took 3 bases from V and 12 from J, leaving 10 bases between them. The CDR3 coding sequence is TGTGCCAGCAGCTCTACAGGCTTACCCCTCCACTTT. Its protein product is CASSSTGLPLHF.

This chain uses TRBV5-1 with TRBJ2-7; TRBD2 is a possible D gene (6 bases). Germline V lookup: CDR1 SGHRS, CDR2 YFSETQ. V lost 0 bases and J lost 3, with 13 bases in between. The CDR3 runs 15 residues. The CDR3 DNA is TGCGCCAGCAGCTTGGGTGCTAGCGCCCGCTACGAGCAGTACTTC. Its translation: CASSLGASARYEQYF.